This TCR beta chain is drawn from a study of blood T cell repertoires in COVID-19. Across the whole study: The study drew acute and convalescent COVID-19 samples from the United States, Italy and Spain.

Patients at the Seattle site were enrolled during active infection and followed longitudinally. The CDR3 sequence is 13 residues long. Germline V gives CDR1 SNHLY, CDR2 FYNNEI. Trimming at V came to 4 bases and at J to 14 bases, leaving 12 bases not matched to a gene. This clone was found once. This table comes from immunoSEQ multiplex PCR, and its TCRdb copy is limited to in-frame clones, with some not included. The data show roughly 300,000 clones, 80% to 95% seen once. Sequenced input: peripheral blood. This clonotype was obtained from a woman aged 25 to 45 with COVID-19, enrolled during active disease. The V call is TRBV2, the J call TRBJ1-2, with 8 bases that match TRBD1. The CDR3 spells CASSADRGGMRTF. The CDR3 DNA reads TGTGCCAGCAGTGCCGACAGGGGAGGGATGAGAACCTTC. Full variable domain (missing parts from reference TRBV2 and TRBJ1-2): EPEVTQTPSHQVTQMGQEVILRCVPISNHLYFYWYRQILGQKVEFLVSFYNNEISEKSEIFDDQFSVERPDGSNFTLKIRSTKLEDSAMYFCASSADRGGMRTFGSGTRLTVV.